This section outlines one T cell receptor (beta chain) sequence together with its context. Its target is unknown. The source of the sample is a study of shared clonotypes between healthy human individuals. Study-wide results and caveats: Among non-shared clonotypes, generation probabilities were lower than among those shared by all four donors. Larger richness was generally estimated for naive than memory subsets.

Using immunoSEQ multiplex PCR, the repertoire was profiled, and TCRdb retains in-frame clones only, with some absent. The sample gives a few hundred thousand clones, 60% to 70% of which show up once; roughly 11% is in the top ten. CDR1 and CDR2 (germline): SGHRS, YFSETQ. The length of the CDR3 is 13 residues. The junction had 4 bases not matched to a gene; V was cut back by 2 bases and J by 9 bases. Those who donated were healthy HIV-negative adults, with no recent acute infections or vaccinations reported. Everyone who donated was a Caucasian adult who lived in Nashville, Tennessee. The genes are TRBV5-1 and TRBJ2-1; TRBD1 matches 8 bases. The sequence came from a man aged 25-45 years in good health. The sample was memory CD4+ T cells sorted from blood. As for subset: CD45RA-negative fraction. This chain's CDR3 is CASSFQGAVEQFF. CDR3 nucleotides: TGCGCCAGCAGCTTCCAGGGGGCGGTTGAGCAGTTCTTC.